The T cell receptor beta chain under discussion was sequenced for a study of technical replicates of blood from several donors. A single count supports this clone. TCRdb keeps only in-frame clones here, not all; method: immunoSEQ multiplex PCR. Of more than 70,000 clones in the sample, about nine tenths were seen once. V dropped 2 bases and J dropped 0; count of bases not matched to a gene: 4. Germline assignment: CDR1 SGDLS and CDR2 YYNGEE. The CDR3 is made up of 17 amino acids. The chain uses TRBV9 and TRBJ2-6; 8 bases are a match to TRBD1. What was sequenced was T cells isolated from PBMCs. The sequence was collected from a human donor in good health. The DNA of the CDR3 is TGTGCCAGCAGCGTGGGCAGGGGGCTCTCTGGGGCCAACGTCCTGACTTTC. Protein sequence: CASSVGRGLSGANVLTF.